This is a list of T cell receptor beta chains from one sample in a study of shared clonotypes between healthy human individuals. The protocol was immunoSEQ multiplex PCR, while the TCRdb copy is restricted to in-frame clones and leaves out a portion. The sample has over 2 million clones, 92% seen once. Sequenced: naive CD4+ T cells from PBMCs. The receptors shown here come from a man between 18 and 29 years old in good health. Some clones in this sample may be carry-over from other donors' samples. Each CDR3 is given with its conserved first and last residue. D genes are given only for firm matches. The size field is filled for only some rows; it gives once, few, many or a size class.

J | size | D | V | CDR3 | DNA
TRBJ1-4 | - | - | TRBV30 | CAWSPATNEKLFF | TGTGCCTGGAGTCCTGCAACTAATGAAAAACTGTTTTTT
TRBJ2-7 | - | - | TRBV6-1 | CASSPGLSYEQYF | TGTGCCAGCAGTCCAGGGCTCTCCTACGAGCAGTACTTC
TRBJ2-7 | once | - | TRBV6-5 | CASSYVTGTRREQYF | TGTGCCAGCAGTTACGTTACAGGGACCCGTCGTGAGCAGTACTTC
TRBJ1-4 | - | TRBD1 | TRBV6-5 | CASSPGGTGFEKLFF | TGTGCCAGCAGTCCCGGGGGGACAGGATTTGAAAAACTGTTTTTT
TRBJ2-5 | - | - | TRBV9 | CASSVVARGETQYF | TGTGCCAGCAGCGTAGTGGCCCGCGGGGAGACCCAGTACTTC
TRBJ2-3 | - | - | TRBV28 | CASSFSLRGTDTQYF | TGTGCCAGCAGTTTCTCCCTTAGAGGCACAGATACGCAGTATTTT
TRBJ1-5 | - | TRBD1 | TRBV28 | CASSLPGGFLQPQHF | TGTGCCAGCAGTTTACCAGGGGGCTTTCTTCAGCCCCAGCATTTT
TRBJ2-7 | - | TRBD1 | TRBV5-4 | CASSLAGQGSYEQYF | TGTGCCAGCAGCTTGGCCGGACAGGGGTCCTACGAGCAGTACTTC
TRBJ1-2 | - | - | TRBV5-1 | CASSLQGTSSGYTF | TGCGCCAGCAGCCTCCAGGGGACTTCATCGGGCTACACCTTC
TRBJ2-7 | - | - | TRBV9 | CASSYSAGTAYEQYF | TGTGCCAGCAGCTACTCGGCGGGAACGGCCTACGAGCAGTACTTC
TRBJ1-2 | - | TRBD1 | TRBV6-9 | CASSPPPPGQPNYGYTF | TGTGCCAGCAGCCCCCCGCCCCCGGGACAGCCTAACTATGGCTACACCTTC
TRBJ2-2 | - | - | TRBV7-3 | CASSRTGNTGELFF | TGTGCCAGCAGCAGAACAGGGAACACCGGGGAGCTGTTTTTT
TRBJ1-5 | - | - | TRBV18 | CASGQGWDQPQHF | TGTGCCAGCGGGCAGGGTTGGGATCAGCCCCAGCATTTT
TRBJ2-3 | - | - | TRBV4-2 | CASSQDPSLSDTQYF | TGTGCCAGCAGCCAAGATCCTAGCCTCTCAGATACGCAGTATTTT
TRBJ2-1 | - | TRBD2 | TRBV4-1 | CASSQTSGTYNEQFF | TGCGCCAGCAGCCAGACTAGCGGGACGTACAATGAGCAGTTCTTC
TRBJ2-7 | - | - | TRBV7-7 | CASSLAPGVAYEQYF | TGTGCCAGCAGCTTAGCACCAGGGGTGGCCTACGAGCAGTACTTC
TRBJ2-1 | - | TRBD2 | TRBV30 | CAWRGTSGRNEQFF | TGTGCCTGGAGGGGGACTAGCGGGAGGAATGAGCAGTTCTTC
TRBJ1-4 | - | TRBD1 | TRBV5-4 | CASSLDRGARQVEKLFF | TGTGCCAGCAGCCTTGACAGGGGCGCCAGGCAGGTCGAAAAACTGTTTTTT
TRBJ1-5 | once | TRBD1 | TRBV10-1 | CASRGQGRENQPQHF | TGCGCCAGCAGGGGACAGGGAAGGGAAAATCAGCCCCAGCATTTT
TRBJ2-7 | - | TRBD2 | TRBV18 | CASSPGLAEAYEQYF | TGTGCCAGCTCTCCGGGACTAGCTGAGGCCTACGAGCAGTACTTC
TRBJ1-1 | - | TRBD1 | TRBV19 | CASSIADRGNTEAFF | TGTGCCAGTAGTATAGCGGACAGGGGCAACACTGAAGCTTTCTTT
TRBJ2-7 | - | - | TRBV7-2 | CASSLGRVYEQYF | TGTGCCAGCAGCTTAGGCAGGGTATACGAGCAGTACTTC
TRBJ2-5 | - | - | TRBV6-1 | CASSEALRTAQETQYF | TGTGCCAGCAGTGAAGCGCTAAGAACGGCCCAAGAGACCCAGTACTTC
TRBJ2-2 | - | - | TRBV19 | CASSIAALILRELFF | TGTGCCAGTAGTATAGCCGCCCTAATCCTCCGGGAGCTGTTTTTT
TRBJ1-1 | few | - | TRBV10-1 | CASSREGAFF | TGCGCCAGCAGCCGTGAGGGAGCTTTCTTT
TRBJ2-1 | - | TRBD1 | TRBV27 | CASRGDRGYGGEQFF | TGTGCCAGCAGAGGGGACAGGGGATATGGAGGTGAGCAGTTCTTC
TRBJ1-2 | once | - | TRBV7-9 | CASSFGGGYTF | TGTGCCAGCAGCTTTGGGGGAGGCTACACCTTC
TRBJ2-7 | - | TRBD2 | TRBV25-1 | CASSAPSGYSYEQYF | TGTGCCAGCAGTGCCCCTAGCGGGTACTCTTACGAGCAGTACTTC
TRBJ1-1 | - | TRBD1 | TRBV18 | CASSPPNRGNTEAFF | TGTGCCAGCTCACCACCAAACAGGGGGAACACTGAAGCTTTCTTT
TRBJ2-3 | - | TRBD2 | TRBV5-1 | CASSGAMAGGTDTQYF | TGCGCCAGCAGCGGGGCCATGGCGGGAGGCACAGATACGCAGTATTTT
TRBJ1-3 | - | - | TRBV27 | CASRAGASGNTIYF | TGTGCCAGCAGAGCAGGGGCTTCTGGAAACACCATATATTTT
TRBJ2-3 | - | - | TRBV29-1 | CSVEHPTSQYF | TGCAGCGTTGAACATCCCACGTCGCAGTATTTT
TRBJ2-2 | - | TRBD2 | TRBV4-3 | CASSQVKDSGLAGAGELFF | TGCGCCAGCAGCCAAGTAAAAGATAGCGGACTAGCGGGAGCCGGGGAGCTGTTTTTT
TRBJ1-2 | once | TRBD1 | TRBV27 | CASSLRDRGGIVYGYTF | TGTGCCAGCAGTTTAAGGGACAGGGGAGGAATAGTCTATGGCTACACCTTC
TRBJ1-2 | - | - | TRBV19 | CASSRQGGYGYTF | TGTGCCAGTAGTCGGCAGGGAGGCTATGGCTACACCTTC
TRBJ1-2 | - | TRBD1 | TRBV6-5 | CASSSSGTGNYGYTF | TGTGCCAGCAGTTCCTCCGGGACAGGGAACTATGGCTACACCTTC